This T cell receptor (beta chain) was sequenced in a study of blood T cell repertoires in COVID-19. Study overall: Acute-phase and convalescent COVID-19 samples originated in the United States, Italy and Spain.

This table comes from immunoSEQ multiplex PCR, and its TCRdb copy is limited to in-frame clones, with some not included. The data show around 140,000 clones, around 84% seen once. With 7 bases removed from V and 8 bases from J, the gap between germline ends came to 13 bases. Germline V lookup: CDR1 DFQATT, CDR2 SNEGSKA (reference sequence). The CDR3 sequence is 11 residues long. The study drew participants aged about 18 to 95 years from approximately 23 US areas. The origin of this receptor is a man aged 35-49 years with acute COVID-19. The sample consisted of PBMCs or T cells enriched from blood (not recorded which). This chain links TRBV20-1 with TRBJ2-3, with a tentative D call TRBD2 (5 bases). This CDR3 reads CSVPGSGTQYF. In DNA form, the CDR3 reads TGCAGTGTTCCGGGGTCGGGTACGCAGTATTTT.